A single sample is the source of the 16 T cell receptor beta chains below, sequenced in a study of cytomegalovirus exposure and HLA in healthy donors. Amplification used 60 Vbeta primers and 13 Jbeta primers. Here immunoSEQ multiplex PCR was the method, and the copy in TCRdb shows in-frame clones only, minus some. The repertoire holds under 100,000 clones, 63% seen once, with 15% in the top ten. Sequencing used PBMCs. Source of these receptors: a woman in her thirties or forties in good health and CMV-seropositive.

V usage is TRBV5-4 and J usage is TRBJ2-7, with TRBD2 matching over 8 bases. The ends lost 0 bases at V and 3 bases at J; junction bases unmatched: 5. CDR1 is SGHNT, CDR2 YYREEE, per germline (reference sequence). The CDR3 totals 15 residues. The CDR3 DNA is TGTGCCAGCAGCTTGGGTACTAGCGGTAACTACGAGCAGTACTTC. Encoded protein: CASSLGTSGNYEQYF. The whole variable domain, filled in from reference TRBV5-4 and TRBJ2-7, reads ETGVTQSPTHLIKTRGQQVTLRCSSQSGHNTVSWYQQALGQGPQFIFQYYREEENGRGNFPPRFSGLQFPNYSSELNVNALELDDSALYLCASSLGTSGNYEQYFGPGTRLTVT.

This chain joins TRBV7-2 and TRBJ2-3; D might be TRBD1 (6 bases). This CDR3 is 13 amino acids long. Deletions cut 3 bases from V and 6 bases from J, with 10 bases between. Germline V gene data show CDR1 as SGHTA and CDR2 as FQGNSA. The CDR3 coding sequence is TGTGCCAGCAGCTTGGGGGCAAGGGATACGCAGTATTTT. The encoded protein is CASSLGARDTQYF.

This clone was seen only a few times. V gene TRBV2 combines with J gene TRBJ2-2; no clear D. V was cut by 6 bases and J by 5 bases, with 13 bases left in between. CDR1 is SNHLY, CDR2 FYNNEI, per germline. This CDR3 is 14 amino acids long. The CDR3 protein is CASRRLSNTGELFF. CDR3 nucleotide sequence: TGTGCCAGCAGGAGACTTTCCAATACCGGGGAGCTGTTTTTT. Based on the CDR3 plus reference TRBV2 and TRBJ2-2, the full variable domain is EPEVTQTPSHQVTQMGQEVILRCVPISNHLYFYWYRQILGQKVEFLVSFYNNEISEKSEIFDDQFSVERPDGSNFTLKIRSTKLEDSAMYFCASRRLSNTGELFFGEGSRLTVL.

V is TRBV27 and J is TRBJ1-1, with a tentative D call TRBD1 (5 bases). The CDR3 is 16 residues long. Germline V gene data show CDR1 as MNHEY and CDR2 as SMNVEV (reference sequence). With 7 bases removed from V and 1 base from J, the gap between germline ends came to 19 bases. In nucleotides, the CDR3 is TGTGCCAGCACCTCCGCTCTGGGGCGCGGGAACACTGAAGCTTTCTTT. Amino acids: CASTSALGRGNTEAFF.

The chain is built from TRBV7-9 and TRBJ2-5; weak D call: TRBD1 (5 bases). The end of the DNA aligns better with TRBJ2-7, so the J call may be wrong. The CDR3 totals 14 residues. Germline V gene data show CDR1 as SEHNR and CDR2 as FQNEAQ (reference sequence). For the CDR3, the DNA is TGTGCCAGCAGCTTAGTGCAGGGAATCTACGAGCAGTACTTC. It codes for CASSLVQGIYEQYF.

This clone was seen a few times. Here the CDR3 reads CASSLARAGFEKLFF. The CDR3, as DNA: TGTGCCAGCAGCTTGGCCAGGGCAGGGTTTGAAAAACTGTTTTTT. The genes are TRBV5-6 and TRBJ1-4, with D possibly TRBD1 on 5 matching bases. V lost 0 bases to trimming and J lost 7 bases, with 13 bases between them. The CDR3 extends over 15 amino acids. CDR1 and CDR2 from the germline V gene are SGHDT and YYEEEE.

The chain employs TRBV5-1 and TRBJ1-2; D gene uncertain. The CDR3 has 13 amino acids. V was pared by 4 bases and J by 4 bases, with 11 bases between. In germline, CDR1 is SGHRS, CDR2 YFSETQ. CDR3 loop: CASSTQASYGYTF. CDR3 sequence (DNA): TGCGCCAGCAGCACCCAGGCTTCCTATGGCTACACCTTC.

The chain couples TRBV5-1 to TRBJ2-7; D gene unclear. The germline V and J ends were trimmed by 2 bases and 2 bases, with 14 bases remaining between them. The CDR3 length is 15 residues. Per germline, CDR1 SGHRS and CDR2 YFSETQ. CDR3 loop: CASSLTPTTTYEQYF. For the CDR3, the DNA is TGCGCCAGCAGCTTAACCCCCACCACTACCTACGAGCAGTACTTC. The full variable domain, with the rest looked up from reference TRBV5-1 and TRBJ2-7, is KAGVTQTPRYLIKTRGQQVTLSCSPISGHRSVSWYQQTPGQGLQFLFEYFSETQRNKGNFPGRFSGRQFSNSRSEMNVSTLELGDSALYLCASSLTPTTTYEQYFGPGTRLTVT.

This clone was counted between two and nine times. The V call is TRBV11-2, the J call TRBJ1-1; 9 nucleotides align to TRBD1. Germline CDR1 and CDR2: SGHAT and FQNNGV. Trimming took 6 bases from V and 3 from J; bases not matched to a gene: 8. The CDR3 has 15 amino acids. In nucleotides, the CDR3 is TGTGCCAGCAGACCCACAGGGGGCAGGTACACTGAAGCTTTCTTT. Its protein product is CASRPTGGRYTEAFF.

This clone was found once. The chain is built from TRBV6-4 and TRBJ2-7; 12 nucleotides match TRBD2. The CDR3 extends over 21 amino acids. Looked up from germline, CDR1 is MRHNA and CDR2 is SNTAGT. The J segment lost 2 bases and the V segment lost 0 bases, leaving 17 bases of the junction unmatched. The CDR3, as DNA: TGTGCCAGCAGTGACTCGATCCAGACTAGCGGGAGTCAGATCCTCACCTACGAGCAGTACTTC. The encoded protein is CASSDSIQTSGSQILTYEQYF.

This chain uses TRBV13 with TRBJ2-2; TRBD1 is a possible D gene (6 bases). Trimming pared 2 bases from V and 5 bases from J, leaving 15 bases between. The CDR3 totals 16 residues. Germline V gene lookup returns CDR1 PRHDT and CDR2 FYEKMQ (reference sequence). The CDR3: CASSLSVTGNTGELFF. Here the CDR3 DNA reads TGTGCCAGCAGCTTATCTGTCACAGGGAATACCGGGGAGCTGTTTTTT.

This clone was seen more than once but under ten times. This rearrangement joins TRBV7-2 to TRBJ2-5, with D possibly being TRBD2 (6 bases). Germline V gives CDR1 SGHTA, CDR2 FQGNSA. Between the trimmed V and J ends, which lost 2 bases and 7 bases, there was a span of 20 bases. This CDR3 has 16 residues. CDR3 loop: CASSLIFSGPSGTQYF. CDR3 sequence (DNA): TGTGCCAGCAGCTTAATCTTTAGCGGCCCCTCTGGGACCCAGTACTTC.

The chain uses TRBV6-5 and TRBJ1-2; D is possibly TRBD1 (5 bases). The V end lost 5 bases, the J end lost 4 bases, and 14 bases lay between the germline ends. The V gene's germline CDR1 is MNHEY and CDR2 SVGAGI. This CDR3 is built from 14 residues. The CDR3, as DNA: TGTGCCAGCAGTCCTTTAGACAGCTTCTATGGCTACACCTTC. It codes for CASSPLDSFYGYTF.

The chain uses TRBV30 and TRBJ2-3; 7 nucleotides agree with TRBD2. The CDR3 is 18 amino acids. From germline, CDR1 is GTSNPN and CDR2 SVGIG (reference sequence). V lost 3 bases and J lost 0; bases outside the gene matches: 15. This chain's CDR3 is CAWRATSRREKSTDTQYF. DNA of the CDR3: TGTGCCTGGAGGGCGACTAGCAGGAGGGAGAAAAGCACAGATACGCAGTATTTT.

The chain uses TRBV9 and TRBJ1-5; 9 nucleotides line up with TRBD1. The junction had 4 bases not matched to a gene; V was cut back by 3 bases and J by 6 bases. CDR3 size: 14 residues. The V gene's germline CDR1 is SGDLS and CDR2 YYNGEE. The CDR3 DNA sequence: TGTGCCAGCAGCGGGACAGGGGATACTCAGCCCCAGCATTTT. As protein: CASSGTGDTQPQHF.

This chain uses TRBV2 with TRBJ1-5; the D gene is possibly TRBD1 (6 bases). Germline CDR1 and CDR2: SNHLY and FYNNEI. V was trimmed by 3 bases and J by 0 bases, leaving 6 bases between them. This CDR3 has 14 amino acids. In nucleotides, the CDR3 is TGTGCCAGCAGTGACAGGGGTAGCAATCAGCCCCAGCATTTT. It encodes CASSDRGSNQPQHF. The full variable domain, completed using reference TRBV2 and TRBJ1-5, is EPEVTQTPSHQVTQMGQEVILRCVPISNHLYFYWYRQILGQKVEFLVSFYNNEISEKSEIFDDQFSVERPDGSNFTLKIRSTKLEDSAMYFCASSDRGSNQPQHFGDGTRLSIL.